This TCR beta chain was recovered during a study of cytomegalovirus exposure and HLA in healthy donors. Looking at the study overall: About 85 million unique TCR sequences came from HLA-typed donors in an early release. Study observations and caveats: It was reported that the classifier diagnosed cytomegalovirus status with high specificity and sensitivity in both the original and validation cohorts.

Donors had nominal health at sampling but likely had unrecorded immune exposures. Remarks on this clone: Antigen unknown.

The CDR3 runs to 14 residues. CDR1 and CDR2 from the germline V gene are SEHNR and FQNEAQ (reference sequence). Trimming at V came to 5 bases and at J to 4 bases, leaving 3 bases not matched to a gene. The PCR used 60 Vbeta and 13 Jbeta primers. The table came from immunoSEQ multiplex PCR; TCRdb's copy has only in-frame clones and leaves some out. This table has over 110,000 clones, around 80% appearing once. This chain joins TRBV7-9 and TRBJ1-2, with 11 positions matching TRBD1. The clonotype originates from a woman in her sixties in good health and CMV-seropositive. The material sequenced was PBMCs. CDR3 loop: CASSPGQGAYGYTF. The DNA for the CDR3 is TGTGCCAGCAGCCCCGGACAGGGGGCCTATGGCTACACCTTC.